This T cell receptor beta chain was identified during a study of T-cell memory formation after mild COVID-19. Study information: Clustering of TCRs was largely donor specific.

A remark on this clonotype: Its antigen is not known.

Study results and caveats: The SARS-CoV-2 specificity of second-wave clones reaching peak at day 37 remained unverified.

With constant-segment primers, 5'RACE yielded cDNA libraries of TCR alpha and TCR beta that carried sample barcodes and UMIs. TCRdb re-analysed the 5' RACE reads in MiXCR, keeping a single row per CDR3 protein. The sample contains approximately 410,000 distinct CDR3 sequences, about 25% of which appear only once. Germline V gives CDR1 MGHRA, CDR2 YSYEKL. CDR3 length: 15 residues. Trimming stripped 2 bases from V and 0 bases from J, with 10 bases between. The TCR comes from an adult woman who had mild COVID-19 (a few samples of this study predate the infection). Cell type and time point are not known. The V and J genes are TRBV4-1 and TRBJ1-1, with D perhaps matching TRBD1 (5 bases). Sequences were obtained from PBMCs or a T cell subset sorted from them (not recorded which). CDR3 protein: CASSQLAGLNTEAFF. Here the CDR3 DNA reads TGCGCCAGCAGCCAATTGGCAGGGCTGAACACTGAAGCTTTCTTT.